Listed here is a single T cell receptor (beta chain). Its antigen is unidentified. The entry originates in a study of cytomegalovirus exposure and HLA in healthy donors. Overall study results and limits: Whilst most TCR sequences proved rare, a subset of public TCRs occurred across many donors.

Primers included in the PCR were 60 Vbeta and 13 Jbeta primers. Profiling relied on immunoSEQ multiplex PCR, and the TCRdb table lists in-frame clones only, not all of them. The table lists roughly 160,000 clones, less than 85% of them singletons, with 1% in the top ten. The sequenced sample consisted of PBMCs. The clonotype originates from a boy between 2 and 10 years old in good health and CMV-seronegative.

CDR3 nucleotide sequence: TGTGCCATCAGTAGTGGGACAGGATACGAGCAGTACGTC. Protein: CAISSGTGYEQYV. The chain links TRBV10-3 to TRBJ2-7; TRBD1 agrees at 8 bases. The germline CDR1 and CDR2 sequences are ENHRY and SYGVKD. The CDR3 length is 13 residues. J lost 4 bases, V lost 5 bases, and 4 bases had no gene match.